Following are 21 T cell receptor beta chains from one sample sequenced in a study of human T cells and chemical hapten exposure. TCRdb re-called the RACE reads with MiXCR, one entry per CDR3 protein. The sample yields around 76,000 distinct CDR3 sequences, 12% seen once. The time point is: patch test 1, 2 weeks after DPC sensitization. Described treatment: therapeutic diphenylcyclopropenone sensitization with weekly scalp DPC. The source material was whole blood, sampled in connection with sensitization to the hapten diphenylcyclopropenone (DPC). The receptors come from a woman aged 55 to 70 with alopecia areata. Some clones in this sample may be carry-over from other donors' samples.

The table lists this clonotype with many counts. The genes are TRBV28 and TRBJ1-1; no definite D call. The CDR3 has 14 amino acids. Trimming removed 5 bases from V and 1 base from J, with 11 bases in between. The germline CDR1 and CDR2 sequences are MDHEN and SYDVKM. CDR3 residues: CASSAGGKNTEAFF. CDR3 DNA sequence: TGTGCCAGCAGTGCCGGAGGGAAGAACACTGAAGCTTTCTTT.

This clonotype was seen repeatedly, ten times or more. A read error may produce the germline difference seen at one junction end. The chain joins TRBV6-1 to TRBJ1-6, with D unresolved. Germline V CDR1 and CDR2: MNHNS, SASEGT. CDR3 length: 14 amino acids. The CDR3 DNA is TGTGCCAGCTGCGGCAGATCCTTTAATTCACCCCTCCACTTT. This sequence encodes CASCGRSFNSPLHF.

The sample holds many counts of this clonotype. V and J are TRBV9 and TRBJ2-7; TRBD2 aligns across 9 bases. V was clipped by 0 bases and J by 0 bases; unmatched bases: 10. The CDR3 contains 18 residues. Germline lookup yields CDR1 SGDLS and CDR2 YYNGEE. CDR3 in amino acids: CASSVGLAAMTSSYEQYF. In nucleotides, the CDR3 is TGTGCCAGCAGCGTAGGACTAGCGGCCATGACTTCCTCCTACGAGCAGTACTTC. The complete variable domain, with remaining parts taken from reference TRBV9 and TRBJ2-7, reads DSGVTQTPKHLITATGQRVTLRCSPRSGDLSVYWYQQSLDQGLQFLIQYYNGEERAKGNILERFSAQQFPDLHSELNLSSLELGDSALYFCASSVGLAAMTSSYEQYFGPGTRLTVT.

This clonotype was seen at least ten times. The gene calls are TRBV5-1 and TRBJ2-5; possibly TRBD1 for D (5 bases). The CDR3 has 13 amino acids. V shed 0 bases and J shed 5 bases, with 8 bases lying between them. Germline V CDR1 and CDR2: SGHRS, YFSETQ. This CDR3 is CASSLVRDETQYF. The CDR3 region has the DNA TGCGCCAGCAGCTTGGTCAGGGATGAGACCCAGTACTTC.

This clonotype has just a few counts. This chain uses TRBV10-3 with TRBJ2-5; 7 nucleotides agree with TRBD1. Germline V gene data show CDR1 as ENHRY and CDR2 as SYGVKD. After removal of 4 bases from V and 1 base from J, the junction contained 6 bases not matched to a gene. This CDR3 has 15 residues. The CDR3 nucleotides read TGTGCCATCAGTGCTATGACAGGGCTCCAAGAGACCCAGTACTTC. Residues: CAISAMTGLQETQYF.

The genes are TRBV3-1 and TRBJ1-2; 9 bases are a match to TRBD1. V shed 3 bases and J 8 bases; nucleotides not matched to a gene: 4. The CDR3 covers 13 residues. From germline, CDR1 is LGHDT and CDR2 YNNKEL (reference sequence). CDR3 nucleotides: TGTGCCAGCAGCCACCTGGACAGGGGAGGCTACACCTTC. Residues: CASSHLDRGGYTF.

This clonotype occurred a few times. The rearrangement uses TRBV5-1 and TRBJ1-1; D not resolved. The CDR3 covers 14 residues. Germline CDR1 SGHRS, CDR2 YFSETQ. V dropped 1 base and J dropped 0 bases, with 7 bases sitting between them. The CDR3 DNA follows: TGCGCCAGCAGCTTGAACAATATGAACACTGAAGCTTTCTTT. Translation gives CASSLNNMNTEAFF.

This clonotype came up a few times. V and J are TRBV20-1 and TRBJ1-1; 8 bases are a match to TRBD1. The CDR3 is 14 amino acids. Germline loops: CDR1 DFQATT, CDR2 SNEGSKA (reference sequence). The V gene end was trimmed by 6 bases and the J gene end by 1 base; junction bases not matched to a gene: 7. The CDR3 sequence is CSAEGQVRNTEAFF. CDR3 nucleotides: TGCAGTGCGGAGGGACAGGTACGGAACACTGAAGCTTTCTTT.

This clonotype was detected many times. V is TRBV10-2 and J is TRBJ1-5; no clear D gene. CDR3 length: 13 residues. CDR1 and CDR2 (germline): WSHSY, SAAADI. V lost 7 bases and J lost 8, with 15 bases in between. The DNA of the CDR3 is TGCGCCAGCAAAGGTCGGGTATCTGAGCCCCAGCATTTT. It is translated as CASKGRVSEPQHF.

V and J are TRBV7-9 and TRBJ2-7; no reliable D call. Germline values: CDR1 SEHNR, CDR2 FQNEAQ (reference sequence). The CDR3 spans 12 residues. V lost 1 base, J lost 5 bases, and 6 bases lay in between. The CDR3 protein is CASSLGQDEQYF. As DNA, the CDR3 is TGTGCCAGCAGCTTAGGGCAGGACGAGCAGTACTTC. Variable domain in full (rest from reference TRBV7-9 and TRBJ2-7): DTGVSQNPRHKITKRGQNVTFRCDPISEHNRLYWYRQTLGQGPEFLTYFQNEAQLEKSRLLSDRFSAERPKGSFSTLEIQRTEQGDSAMYLCASSLGQDEQYFGPGTRLTVT.

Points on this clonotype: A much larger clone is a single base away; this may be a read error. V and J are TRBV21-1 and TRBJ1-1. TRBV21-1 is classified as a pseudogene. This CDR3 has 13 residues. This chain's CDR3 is CASNKPTNTEAFF. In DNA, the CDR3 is TGTGCCAGCAACAAACCCACGAACACTGAAGCTTTCTTT.

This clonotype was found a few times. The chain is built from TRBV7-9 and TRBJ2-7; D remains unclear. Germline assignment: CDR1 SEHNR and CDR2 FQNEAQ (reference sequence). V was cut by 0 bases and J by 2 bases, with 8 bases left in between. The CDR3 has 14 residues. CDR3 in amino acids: CASSLAAKAYEQYF. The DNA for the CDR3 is TGTGCCAGCAGCTTAGCCGCGAAGGCCTACGAGCAGTACTTC.

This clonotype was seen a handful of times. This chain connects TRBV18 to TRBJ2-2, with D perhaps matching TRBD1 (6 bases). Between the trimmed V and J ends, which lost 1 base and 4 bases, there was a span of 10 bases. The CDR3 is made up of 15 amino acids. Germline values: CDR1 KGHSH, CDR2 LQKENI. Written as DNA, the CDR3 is TGTGCCAGCTCACCACGATCGGACAGCACCGGGGAGCTGTTTTTT. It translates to CASSPRSDSTGELFF.

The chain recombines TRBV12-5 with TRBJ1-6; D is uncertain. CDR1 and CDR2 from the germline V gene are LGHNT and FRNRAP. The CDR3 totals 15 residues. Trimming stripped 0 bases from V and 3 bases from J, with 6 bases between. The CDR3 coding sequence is TGTGCTAGTGGTTTGGTTGAGGGCTATAATTCACCCCTCCACTTT. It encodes CASGLVEGYNSPLHF.

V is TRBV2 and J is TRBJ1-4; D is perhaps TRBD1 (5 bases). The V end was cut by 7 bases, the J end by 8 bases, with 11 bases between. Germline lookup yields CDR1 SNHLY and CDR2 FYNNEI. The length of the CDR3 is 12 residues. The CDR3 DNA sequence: TGTGCCAGCACCCAGGGTGGGGAAAAACTGTTTTTT. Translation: CASTQGGEKLFF.

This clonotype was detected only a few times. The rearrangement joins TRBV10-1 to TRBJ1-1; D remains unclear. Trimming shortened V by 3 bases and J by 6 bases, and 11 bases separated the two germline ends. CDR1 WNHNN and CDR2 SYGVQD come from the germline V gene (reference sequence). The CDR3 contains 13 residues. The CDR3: CASSDVAGAEAFF. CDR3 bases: TGCGCCAGCAGTGATGTGGCCGGGGCTGAAGCTTTCTTT.

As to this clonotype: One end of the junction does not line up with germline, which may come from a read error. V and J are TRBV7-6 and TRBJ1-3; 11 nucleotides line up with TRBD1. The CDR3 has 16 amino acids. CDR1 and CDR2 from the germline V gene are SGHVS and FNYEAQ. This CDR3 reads CASGLAGTGGRNTIYF. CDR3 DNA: TGTGCCAGCGGCTTAGCCGGGACAGGGGGAAGAAACACCATATATTTT.

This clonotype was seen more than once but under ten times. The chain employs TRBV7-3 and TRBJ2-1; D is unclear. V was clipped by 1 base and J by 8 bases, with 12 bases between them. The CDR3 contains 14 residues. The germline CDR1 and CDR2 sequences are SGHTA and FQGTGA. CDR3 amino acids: CASSLNDGDHEQFF. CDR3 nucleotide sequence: TGTGCCAGCAGCTTAAACGACGGTGACCATGAGCAGTTCTTC.

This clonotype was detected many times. CDR3 DNA: TGTGCCAGCAGCCCCTATGGGCAGGGCTCCGGGCCCCAGCATTTT. It codes for CASSPYGQGSGPQHF. The chain uses TRBV7-9 and TRBJ1-5; possible D gene TRBD1, 5 bases. V was clipped by 5 bases and J by 9 bases, with 20 bases between them. The CDR3 extends over 15 amino acids. Germline V gives CDR1 SEHNR, CDR2 FQNEAQ (reference sequence).

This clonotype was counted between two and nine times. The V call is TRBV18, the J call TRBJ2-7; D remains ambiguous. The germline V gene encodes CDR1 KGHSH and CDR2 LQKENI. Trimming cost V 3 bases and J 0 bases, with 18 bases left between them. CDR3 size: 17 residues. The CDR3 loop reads CASSPFRQGLSSYEQYF. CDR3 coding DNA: TGTGCCAGCTCACCTTTCAGGCAAGGGTTGAGCTCCTACGAGCAGTACTTC. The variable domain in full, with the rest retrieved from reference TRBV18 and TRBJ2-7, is NAGVMQNPRHLVRRRGQEARLRCSPMKGHSHVYWYRQLPEEGLKFMVYLQKENIIDESGMPKERFSAEFPKEGPSILRIQQVVRGDSAAYFCASSPFRQGLSSYEQYFGPGTRLTVT.

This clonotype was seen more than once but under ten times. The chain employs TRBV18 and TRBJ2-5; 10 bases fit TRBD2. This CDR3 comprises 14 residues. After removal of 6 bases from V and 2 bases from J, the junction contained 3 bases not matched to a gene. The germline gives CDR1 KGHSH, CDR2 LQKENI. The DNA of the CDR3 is TGTGCCAGCTCGTCACTAGCGGGGCAAGAGACCCAGTACTTC. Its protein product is CASSSLAGQETQYF.